A single TCR beta chain is shown here with its context. The antigen is not known. CDR1 is SGHTA, CDR2 FQGTGA, per germline. The CDR3 length is 17 residues. V lost 2 bases and J lost 6; bases outside the gene matches: 9. This specimen comes from a study of shared clonotypes between healthy human individuals. Across several immunoSEQ plates, the genomic DNA of each subset was split evenly. Profiled with immunoSEQ multiplex PCR; TCRdb holds only in-frame clones, not every one. Of around 690,000 clones listed, less than 95% are singletons. Study-level results: When naive CD4 clonotypes were compared across a handful of donors, around 5% were shared. Sampling was confined to blood; repertoires within tissues likely differ.

The sequenced sample consisted of memory CD8+ T cells from PBMCs. Subset given: CD45RO+ cells pooled with CCR7-negative TemRA cells. This clonotype was sampled from a young man in good health. Some clones in this sample may be carry-over from other donors' samples. The chain couples TRBV7-3 to TRBJ2-2; 10 bases align to TRBD2. DNA for the CDR3: TGTGCCAGCAGCTTATCTGGGCTAGCGGGAGCCCCCGGGGAGCTGTTTTTT. Translating gives CASSLSGLAGAPGELFF.